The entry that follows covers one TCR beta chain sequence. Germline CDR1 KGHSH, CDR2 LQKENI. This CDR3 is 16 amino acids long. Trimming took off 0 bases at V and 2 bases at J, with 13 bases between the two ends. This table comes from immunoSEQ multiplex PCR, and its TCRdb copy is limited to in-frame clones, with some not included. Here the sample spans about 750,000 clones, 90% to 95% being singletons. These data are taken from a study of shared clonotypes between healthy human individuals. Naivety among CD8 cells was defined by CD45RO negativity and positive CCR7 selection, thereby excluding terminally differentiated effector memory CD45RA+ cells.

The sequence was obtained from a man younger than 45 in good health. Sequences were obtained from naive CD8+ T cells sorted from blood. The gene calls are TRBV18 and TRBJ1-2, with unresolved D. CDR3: CASSPPETDENYGYTF. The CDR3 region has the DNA TGTGCCAGCTCACCACCAGAAACAGACGAAAACTATGGCTACACCTTC.